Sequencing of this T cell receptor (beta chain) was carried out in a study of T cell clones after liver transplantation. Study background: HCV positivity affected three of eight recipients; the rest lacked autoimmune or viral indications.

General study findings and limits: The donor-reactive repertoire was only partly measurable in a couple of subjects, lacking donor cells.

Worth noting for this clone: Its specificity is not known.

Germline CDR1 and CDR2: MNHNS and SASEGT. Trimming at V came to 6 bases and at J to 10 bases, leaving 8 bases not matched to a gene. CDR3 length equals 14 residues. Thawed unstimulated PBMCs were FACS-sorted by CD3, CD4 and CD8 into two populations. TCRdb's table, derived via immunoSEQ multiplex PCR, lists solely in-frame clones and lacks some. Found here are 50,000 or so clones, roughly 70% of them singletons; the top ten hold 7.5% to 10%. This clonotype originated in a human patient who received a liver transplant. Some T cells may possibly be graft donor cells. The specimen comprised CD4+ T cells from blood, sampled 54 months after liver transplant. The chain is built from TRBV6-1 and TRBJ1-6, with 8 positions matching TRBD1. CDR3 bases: TGTGCCAGCAGCTCGCCAGGGGGCAACTCACCCCTCCACTTT. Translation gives CASSSPGGNSPLHF.